These 15 T cell receptor beta chains share one sample of origin, sequenced in a study of cytomegalovirus exposure and HLA in healthy donors. PCR amplification relied on 60 Vbeta primers (plus 13 Jbeta primers). Using immunoSEQ multiplex PCR, the repertoire was profiled, and TCRdb retains in-frame clones only, with some absent. In all, the sample yields approximately 80,000 clones. The sample comprised PBMCs. The receptors were sampled from a man aged 18 to 29 in good health and CMV-seropositive.

In the case of this clone: The sample has other DNA sequences that encode this CDR3 too. The chain employs TRBV28 and TRBJ1-2, with 9 nucleotides matching TRBD1. Germline V gives CDR1 MDHEN, CDR2 SYDVKM. After removal of 4 bases from V and 7 bases from J, the junction contained 10 bases not matched to a gene. The CDR3 has 15 residues. The CDR3 nucleotides read TGTGCCAGCAGTTCTCCGGGACAGGGCCCTCCTGGCTACACCTTC. It is translated as CASSSPGQGPPGYTF.

The chain combines TRBV9 with TRBJ2-1; 7 positions match TRBD2. The CDR3 consists of 16 residues. Germline CDR1 SGDLS, CDR2 YYNGEE. Germline trimming cut 0 bases from V and 1 base from J; bases unmatched to any gene: 4. CDR3 region: CASSVGASGSYNEQFF. The CDR3 region has the DNA TGTGCCAGCAGCGTAGGTGCTAGCGGATCCTACAATGAGCAGTTCTTC.

J is TRBJ2-2 and V is TRBV28; TRBD1 matches 7 bases. There are 14 residues in the CDR3. V lost 5 bases to trimming and J lost 4 bases; unmatched junction nucleotides: 4. The V gene's germline CDR1 is MDHEN and CDR2 SYDVKM. The CDR3 DNA reads as TGTGCCAGCAGTCCCACAGGGGCCACCGGGGAGCTGTTTTTT. Translating it yields CASSPTGATGELFF.

This chain connects TRBV4-2 to TRBJ2-1; D is ambiguous. The CDR3 loop spans 16 amino acids. Trimming stripped 0 bases from V and 0 bases from J, with 9 bases between. Germline V gene lookup returns CDR1 LGHNA and CDR2 YNFKEQ. The CDR3 protein is CASSQDRGPSYNEQFF. DNA of the CDR3: TGTGCCAGCAGCCAAGACAGAGGTCCCTCCTACAATGAGCAGTTCTTC.

V and J are TRBV6-6 and TRBJ2-2; 9 bases are shared with TRBD1. The trim removed 7 bases at V and 4 bases at J, leaving 10 bases unmatched. This CDR3 contains 16 residues. Germline V gene sequence: CDR1 MNHNY, CDR2 SVGAGI (reference sequence). The CDR3 protein is CASTLSQGALTGELFF. DNA of the CDR3: TGTGCCAGCACCCTATCACAGGGGGCTCTCACCGGGGAGCTGTTTTTT.

The chain carries TRBV15 and TRBJ2-7, with D perhaps TRBD2 (6 bases). CDR1 LNHNV and CDR2 YYDKDF come from the germline V gene (reference sequence). The CDR3 covers 16 residues. The V and J ends lost 4 bases and 3 bases respectively, with 19 bases between them. CDR3 sequence reads: CATSTGLGGLSYEQYF. For the CDR3, the DNA is TGTGCCACCAGCACCGGGTTAGGAGGGCTGAGCTACGAGCAGTACTTC. The full variable domain, completed using reference TRBV15 and TRBJ2-7, is DAMVIQNPRYQVTQFGKPVTLSCSQTLNHNVMYWYQQKSSQAPKLLFHYYDKDFNNEADTPDNFQSRRPNTSFCFLDIRSPGLGDTAMYLCATSTGLGGLSYEQYFGPGTRLTVT.

The V and J genes are TRBV5-5 and TRBJ1-5, with 8 bases matching TRBD1. The CDR3 covers 15 residues. CDR1 SGHKS and CDR2 YYEKEE come from the germline V gene (reference sequence). Losses at the gene ends were 4 bases for V and 5 bases for J; bases not matched to a gene: 8. The CDR3 coding sequence is TGTGCCAGCAGCCGCGGACAGGGTAGGGATCAGCCCCAGCATTTT. Its translation is CASSRGQGRDQPQHF.

The chain employs TRBV21-1 and TRBJ2-2; TRBD2 reflects the table's D call only, with no check against the DNA. TRBV21-1 is given as a pseudogene. CDR3 size: 15 residues. The CDR3 bases are TGTGCCAGCAGCAGGAATAGCGGGAGCGCCGGGGAGCTGTTTTTT. Amino acid sequence: CASSRNSGSAGELFF.

The chain uses TRBV2 and TRBJ1-2, with a weak D call TRBD1 (6 bases). V was trimmed by 4 bases and J by 2 bases, leaving 11 bases between them. Germline loops: CDR1 SNHLY, CDR2 FYNNEI. The CDR3 runs 14 residues. As DNA, the CDR3 is TGTGCCAGCAGTGGAGGGGGGGGGAACTATGGCTACACCTTC. It specifies CASSGGGGNYGYTF. The whole variable domain, filled in from reference TRBV2 and TRBJ1-2, reads EPEVTQTPSHQVTQMGQEVILRCVPISNHLYFYWYRQILGQKVEFLVSFYNNEISEKSEIFDDQFSVERPDGSNFTLKIRSTKLEDSAMYFCASSGGGGNYGYTFGSGTRLTVV.

V usage is TRBV9 and J usage is TRBJ1-5; D is perhaps TRBD1 (5 bases). V was clipped by 4 bases and J by 4 bases, with 18 bases between them. The CDR3 runs to 16 residues. Germline CDR1 SGDLS, CDR2 YYNGEE. CDR3 residues: CASSPTQGMGNQPQHF. CDR3 DNA sequence: TGTGCCAGCAGCCCGACCCAGGGTATGGGGAATCAGCCCCAGCATTTT.

The chain uses TRBV6-5 and TRBJ1-1; D call uncertain. The CDR3 is 13 amino acids. V was trimmed by 8 bases and J by 1 base, leaving 11 bases between them. Germline CDR1 reads MNHEY; CDR2 reads SVGAGI. CDR3 amino acids: CASETPQNTEAFF. The CDR3 bases are TGTGCCAGCGAGACACCTCAGAACACTGAAGCTTTCTTT.

Here the CDR3 DNA reads TGTGCCAGCAGCCTGGGAGGGGGGACCCAGTACTTC. This sequence encodes CASSLGGGTQYF. This chain joins TRBV14 and TRBJ2-5; D might be TRBD2 (7 bases). Germline CDR1 and CDR2: SGHDN and FVKESK. Trimming pared 4 bases from V and 7 bases from J, leaving 10 bases between. CDR3 length equals 12 residues.

The rearrangement uses TRBV16 and TRBJ1-5; 8 bases map to TRBD1. The CDR3 has 18 amino acids. Trimming at V came to 0 bases and at J to 7 bases, leaving 14 bases not matched to a gene. In germline, CDR1 is KGHSY, CDR2 FQNENV. CDR3: CASSQSGVPGQGGQPQHF. The CDR3 coding sequence is TGTGCCAGCAGCCAATCGGGGGTTCCCGGACAGGGTGGGCAGCCCCAGCATTTT.

This sequence joins TRBV2 and TRBJ2-7; 10 nucleotides align to TRBD1. The trim removed 7 bases at V and 5 bases at J, leaving 11 bases unmatched. The germline V gene has CDR1 SNHLY and CDR2 FYNNEI. The CDR3 has 15 residues. The chain's CDR3 is CASTLGTGDQHEQYF. CDR3 coding DNA: TGTGCCAGCACCCTGGGGACAGGGGACCAGCACGAGCAGTACTTC.

This CDR3 reads CASSPGPGWFPPGEQYF. In DNA, the CDR3 is TGTGCCAGTAGTCCCGGTCCAGGGTGGTTTCCCCCCGGCGAGCAGTACTTC. The chain combines TRBV19 with TRBJ2-7; weak D call: TRBD1 (5 bases). Looked up from germline, CDR1 is LNHDA and CDR2 is SQIVND (reference sequence). The CDR3 is 17 amino acids. Trimming left V 5 bases short and J 6 bases short, with 26 bases between.